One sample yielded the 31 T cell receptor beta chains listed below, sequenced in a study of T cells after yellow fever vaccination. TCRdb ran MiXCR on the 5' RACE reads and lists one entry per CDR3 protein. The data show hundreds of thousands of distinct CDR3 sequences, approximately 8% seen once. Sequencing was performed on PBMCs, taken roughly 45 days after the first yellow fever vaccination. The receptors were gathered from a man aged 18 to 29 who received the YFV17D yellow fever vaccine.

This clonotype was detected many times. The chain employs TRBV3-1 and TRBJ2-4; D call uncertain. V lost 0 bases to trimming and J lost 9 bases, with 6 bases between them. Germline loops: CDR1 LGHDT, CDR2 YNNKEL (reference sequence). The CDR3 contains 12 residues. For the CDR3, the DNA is TGTGCCAGCAGCCAAGATTCTGGCATTCAGTACTTC. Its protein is CASSQDSGIQYF.

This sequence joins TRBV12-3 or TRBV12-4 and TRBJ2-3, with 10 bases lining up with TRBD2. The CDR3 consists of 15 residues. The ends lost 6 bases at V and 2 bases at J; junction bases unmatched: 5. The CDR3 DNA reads TGTGCCAGCAGCCTGCTAGCGGGGGTCACAGATACGCAGTATTTT. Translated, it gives CASSLLAGVTDTQYF.

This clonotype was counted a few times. This chain's CDR3 is CASTPNLQGAYTEAFF. In nucleotides, the CDR3 is TGTGCCAGCACCCCAAATTTACAGGGGGCGTACACTGAAGCTTTCTTT. V and J are TRBV2 and TRBJ1-1; 9 bases are shared with TRBD1. This CDR3 has 16 residues. V was pared by 7 bases and J by 3 bases, with 12 bases of the junction left unmatched. Germline V gives CDR1 SNHLY, CDR2 FYNNEI.

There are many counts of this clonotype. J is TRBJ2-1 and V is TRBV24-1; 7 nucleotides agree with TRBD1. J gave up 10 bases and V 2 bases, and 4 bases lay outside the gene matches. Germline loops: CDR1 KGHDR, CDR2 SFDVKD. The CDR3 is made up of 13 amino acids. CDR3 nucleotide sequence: TGTGCCACCAGTGATTCGGACAGGTGGGAGCAGTTCTTC. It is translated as CATSDSDRWEQFF.

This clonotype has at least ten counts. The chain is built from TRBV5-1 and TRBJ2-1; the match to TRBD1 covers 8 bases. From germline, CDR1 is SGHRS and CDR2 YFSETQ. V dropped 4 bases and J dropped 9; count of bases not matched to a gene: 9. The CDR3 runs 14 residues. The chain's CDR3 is CASSPDRVMGEQFF. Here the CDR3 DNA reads TGCGCCAGCAGCCCGGACAGGGTTATGGGTGAGCAGTTCTTC.

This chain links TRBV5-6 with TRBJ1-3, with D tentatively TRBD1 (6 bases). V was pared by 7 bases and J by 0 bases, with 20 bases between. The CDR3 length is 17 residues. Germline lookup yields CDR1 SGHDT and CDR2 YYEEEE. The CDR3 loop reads CASSMTGQTYSGNTIYF. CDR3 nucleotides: TGTGCCAGCTCGATGACAGGCCAAACTTACTCTGGAAACACCATATATTTT.

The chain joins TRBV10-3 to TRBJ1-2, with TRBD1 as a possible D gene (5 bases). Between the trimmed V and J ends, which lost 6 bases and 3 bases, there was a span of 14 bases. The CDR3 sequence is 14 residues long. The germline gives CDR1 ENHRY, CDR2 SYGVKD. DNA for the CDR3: TGTGCCATCAGGTCGGACACGCAGGACTATGGCTACACCTTC. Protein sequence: CAIRSDTQDYGYTF.

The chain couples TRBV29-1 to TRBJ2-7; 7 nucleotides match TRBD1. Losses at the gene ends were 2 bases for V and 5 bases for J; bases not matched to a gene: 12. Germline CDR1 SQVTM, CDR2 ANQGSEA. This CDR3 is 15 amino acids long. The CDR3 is CSVERMSGQRNEQYF. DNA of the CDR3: TGCAGCGTTGAACGGATGTCGGGACAGAGAAACGAGCAGTACTTC.

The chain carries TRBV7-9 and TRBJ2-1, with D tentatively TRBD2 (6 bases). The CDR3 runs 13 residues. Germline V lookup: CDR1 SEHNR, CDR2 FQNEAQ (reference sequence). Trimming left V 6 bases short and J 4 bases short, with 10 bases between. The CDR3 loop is CASRSAGYNEQFF. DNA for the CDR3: TGTGCCAGCAGATCGGCGGGATACAATGAGCAGTTCTTC.

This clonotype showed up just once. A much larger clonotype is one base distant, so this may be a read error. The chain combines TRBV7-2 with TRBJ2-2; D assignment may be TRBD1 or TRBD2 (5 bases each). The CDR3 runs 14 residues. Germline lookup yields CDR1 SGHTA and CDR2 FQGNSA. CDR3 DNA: TGTGTCAGTAGAGAGGGGCCTAACACCGGGGAGCTGTTTTTT. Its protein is CVSREGPNTGELFF.

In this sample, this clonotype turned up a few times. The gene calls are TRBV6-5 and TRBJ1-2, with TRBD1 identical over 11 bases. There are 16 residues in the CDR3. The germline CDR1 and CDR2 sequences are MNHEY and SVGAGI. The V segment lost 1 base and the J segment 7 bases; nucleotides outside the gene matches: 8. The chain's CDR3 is CASSYWRPGQGGGYTF. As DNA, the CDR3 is TGTGCCAGCAGTTACTGGCGACCGGGACAGGGGGGTGGCTACACCTTC.

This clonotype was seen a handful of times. The CDR3 sequence: CASSIRGQETQYF. Written as DNA, the CDR3 is TGTGCCAGCAGCATTAGAGGGCAAGAGACCCAGTACTTC. The rearrangement joins TRBV7-2 to TRBJ2-5, with D tentatively TRBD2 (5 bases). Trimming removed 5 bases from V and 2 bases from J, with 9 bases in between. The CDR3 consists of 13 residues. CDR1 and CDR2 (germline): SGHTA, FQGNSA.

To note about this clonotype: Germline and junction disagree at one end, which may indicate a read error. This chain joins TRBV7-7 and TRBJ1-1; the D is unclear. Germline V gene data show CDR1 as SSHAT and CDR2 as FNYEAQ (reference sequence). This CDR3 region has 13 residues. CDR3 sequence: CASSFTKGTEAFF. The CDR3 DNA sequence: TGTGCTAGCAGCTTTACGAAGGGCACTGAAGCTTTCTTT.

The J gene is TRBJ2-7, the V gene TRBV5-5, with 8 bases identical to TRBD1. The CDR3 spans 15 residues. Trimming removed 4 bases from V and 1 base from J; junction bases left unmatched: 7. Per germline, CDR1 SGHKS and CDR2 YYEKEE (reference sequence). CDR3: CASSPHRQGSYEQYV. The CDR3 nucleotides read TGTGCCAGCAGCCCGCACCGACAGGGGTCCTACGAGCAGTACGTC.

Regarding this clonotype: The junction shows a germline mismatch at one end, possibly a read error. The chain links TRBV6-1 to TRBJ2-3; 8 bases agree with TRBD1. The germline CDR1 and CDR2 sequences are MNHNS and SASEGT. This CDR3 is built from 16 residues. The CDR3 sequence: CVSSQAGGSFTDTQYF. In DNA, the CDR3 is TGTGTCAGCAGCCAAGCAGGGGGCTCATTCACAGATACGCAGTATTTT.

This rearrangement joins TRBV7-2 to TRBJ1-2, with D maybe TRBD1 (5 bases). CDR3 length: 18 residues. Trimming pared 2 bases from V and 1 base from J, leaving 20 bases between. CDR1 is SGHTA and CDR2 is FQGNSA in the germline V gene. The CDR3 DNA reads TGTGCCAGCAGCTTATCGAGGGGCCCCACTTTGAATAACTATGGCTACACCTTC. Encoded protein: CASSLSRGPTLNNYGYTF.

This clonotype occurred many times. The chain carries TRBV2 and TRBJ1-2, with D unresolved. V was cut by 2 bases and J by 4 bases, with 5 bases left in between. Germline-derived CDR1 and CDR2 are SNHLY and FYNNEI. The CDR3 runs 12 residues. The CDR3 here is CASSESGYGYTF. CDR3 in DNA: TGTGCCAGCAGTGAATCGGGCTATGGCTACACCTTC. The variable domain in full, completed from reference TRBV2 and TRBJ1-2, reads EPEVTQTPSHQVTQMGQEVILRCVPISNHLYFYWYRQILGQKVEFLVSFYNNEISEKSEIFDDQFSVERPDGSNFTLKIRSTKLEDSAMYFCASSESGYGYTFGSGTRLTVV.

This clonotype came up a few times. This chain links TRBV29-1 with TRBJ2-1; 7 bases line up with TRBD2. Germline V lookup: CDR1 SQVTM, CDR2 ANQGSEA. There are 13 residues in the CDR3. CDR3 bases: TGCATCGCCCGCCGGGGGGACTACAATGAGCAGTTCTTC. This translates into CIARRGDYNEQFF.

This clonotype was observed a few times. The CDR3 loop is CASSAPPAAGNTGELFF. The CDR3, as DNA: TGTGCCAGCAGCGCCCCCCCAGCGGCGGGGAACACCGGGGAGCTGTTTTTT. J is TRBJ2-2 and V is TRBV9; a weak D match, TRBD2 (5 bases). In germline, CDR1 is SGDLS, CDR2 YYNGEE. The V end was cut by 3 bases, the J end by 1 base, with 16 bases between. The CDR3 spans 17 residues.

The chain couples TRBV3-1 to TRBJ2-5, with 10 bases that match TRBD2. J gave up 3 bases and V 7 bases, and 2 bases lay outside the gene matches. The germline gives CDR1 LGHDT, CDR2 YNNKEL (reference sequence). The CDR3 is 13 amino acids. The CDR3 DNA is TGTGCCAGCAACCTAGCGGGAGAAGAGACCCAGTACTTC. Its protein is CASNLAGEETQYF.

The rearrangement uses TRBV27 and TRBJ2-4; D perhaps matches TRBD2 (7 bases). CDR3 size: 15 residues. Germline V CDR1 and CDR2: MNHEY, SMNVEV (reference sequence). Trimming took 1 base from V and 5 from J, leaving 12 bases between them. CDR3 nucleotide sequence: TGTGCCAGCAGTTTATGGGGGGGCCGGGAAAACATTCAGTACTTC. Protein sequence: CASSLWGGRENIQYF.

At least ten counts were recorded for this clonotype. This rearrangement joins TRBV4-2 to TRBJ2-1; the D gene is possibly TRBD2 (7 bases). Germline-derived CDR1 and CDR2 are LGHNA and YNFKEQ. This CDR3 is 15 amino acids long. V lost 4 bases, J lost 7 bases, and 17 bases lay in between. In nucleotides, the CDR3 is TGTGCCAGCAGCCTAGGGGAGGGGGGGCAGAATGAGCAGTTCTTC. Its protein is CASSLGEGGQNEQFF.

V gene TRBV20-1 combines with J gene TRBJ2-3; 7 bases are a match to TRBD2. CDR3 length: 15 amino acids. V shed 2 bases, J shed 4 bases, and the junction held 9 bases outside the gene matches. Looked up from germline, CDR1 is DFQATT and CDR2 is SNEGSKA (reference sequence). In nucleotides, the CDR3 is TGCAGTGCTAGAAGGGCCAGCGGGGATGCAGATACGCAGTATTTT. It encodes CSARRASGDADTQYF.

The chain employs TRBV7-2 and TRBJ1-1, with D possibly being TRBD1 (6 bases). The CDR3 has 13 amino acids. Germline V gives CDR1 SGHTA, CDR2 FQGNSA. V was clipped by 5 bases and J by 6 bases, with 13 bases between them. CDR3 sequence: CASSVRRGPEAFF. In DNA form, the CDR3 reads TGTGCCAGCAGCGTCCGCAGGGGTCCTGAAGCTTTCTTT. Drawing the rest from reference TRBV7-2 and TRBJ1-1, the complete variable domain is GAGVSQSPSNKVTEKGKDVELRCDPISGHTALYWYRQSLGQGLEFLIYFQGNSAPDKSGLPSDRFSAERTGGSVSTLTIQRTQQEDSAVYLCASSVRRGPEAFFGQGTRLTVV.

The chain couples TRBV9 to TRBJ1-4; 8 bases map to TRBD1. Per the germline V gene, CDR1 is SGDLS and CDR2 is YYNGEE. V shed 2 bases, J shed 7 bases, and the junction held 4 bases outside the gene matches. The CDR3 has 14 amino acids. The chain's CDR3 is CASSVQGAGEKLFF. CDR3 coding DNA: TGTGCCAGCAGCGTCCAGGGGGCAGGTGAAAAACTGTTTTTT.

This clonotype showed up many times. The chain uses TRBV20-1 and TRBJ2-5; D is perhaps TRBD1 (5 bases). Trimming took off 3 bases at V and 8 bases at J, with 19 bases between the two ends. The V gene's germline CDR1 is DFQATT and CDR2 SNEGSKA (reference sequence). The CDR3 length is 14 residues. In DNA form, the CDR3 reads TGCAGTGCTAGGTCGGTCGGACATCGGCGAACCCAGTACTTC. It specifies CSARSVGHRRTQYF.

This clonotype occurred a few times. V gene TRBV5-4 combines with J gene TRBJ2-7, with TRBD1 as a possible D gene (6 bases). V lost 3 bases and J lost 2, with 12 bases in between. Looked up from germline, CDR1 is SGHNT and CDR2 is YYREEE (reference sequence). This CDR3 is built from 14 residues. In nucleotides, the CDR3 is TGTGCCAGCAGCTCCCCCCGGACAGCCTACGAGCAGTACTTC. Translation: CASSSPRTAYEQYF.

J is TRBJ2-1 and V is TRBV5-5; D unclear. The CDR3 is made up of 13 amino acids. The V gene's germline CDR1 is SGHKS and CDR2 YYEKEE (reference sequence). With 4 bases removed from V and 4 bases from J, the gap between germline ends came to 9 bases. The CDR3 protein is CASSIPRYNEQFF. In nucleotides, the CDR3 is TGTGCCAGCAGCATACCCCGGTACAATGAGCAGTTCTTC.

DNA for the CDR3: TGTGCCATCAGTGATAGGGAAACAGATACGCAGTATTTT. Encoded protein: CAISDRETDTQYF. This chain uses TRBV10-3 with TRBJ2-3, with D hard to call. The V and J ends lost 3 bases and 3 bases respectively, with 7 bases between them. CDR3 size: 13 residues. Germline V lookup: CDR1 ENHRY, CDR2 SYGVKD.

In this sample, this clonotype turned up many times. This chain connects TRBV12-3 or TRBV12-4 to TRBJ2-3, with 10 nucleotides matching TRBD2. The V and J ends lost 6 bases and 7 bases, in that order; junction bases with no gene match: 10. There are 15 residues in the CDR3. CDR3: CASSYRSGGQNTQYF. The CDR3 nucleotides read TGTGCCAGCAGCTATCGTAGCGGGGGGCAGAATACGCAGTATTTT.

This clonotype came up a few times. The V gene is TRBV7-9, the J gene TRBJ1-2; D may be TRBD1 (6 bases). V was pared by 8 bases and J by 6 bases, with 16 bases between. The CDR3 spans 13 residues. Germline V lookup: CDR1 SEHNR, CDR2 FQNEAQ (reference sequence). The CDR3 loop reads CASSYRDRNGYTF. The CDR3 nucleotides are TGTGCCAGCTCTTACAGGGATCGGAATGGCTACACCTTC.